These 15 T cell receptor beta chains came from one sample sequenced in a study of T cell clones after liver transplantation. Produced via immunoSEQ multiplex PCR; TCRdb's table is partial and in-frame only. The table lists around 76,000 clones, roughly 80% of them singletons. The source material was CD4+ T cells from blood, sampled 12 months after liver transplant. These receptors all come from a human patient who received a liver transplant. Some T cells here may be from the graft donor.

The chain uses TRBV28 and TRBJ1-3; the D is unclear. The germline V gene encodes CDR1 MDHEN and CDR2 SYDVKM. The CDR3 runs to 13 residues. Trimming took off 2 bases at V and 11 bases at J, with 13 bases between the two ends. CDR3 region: CASSLVGVTAIYF. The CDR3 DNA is TGTGCCAGCAGTTTAGTAGGAGTTACCGCCATATATTTT.

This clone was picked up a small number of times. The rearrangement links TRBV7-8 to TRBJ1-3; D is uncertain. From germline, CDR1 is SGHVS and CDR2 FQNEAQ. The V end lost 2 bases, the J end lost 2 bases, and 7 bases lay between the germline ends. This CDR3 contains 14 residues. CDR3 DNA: TGTGCCAGCAGCTTAACTCCTACTGGAAACACCATATATTTT. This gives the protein CASSLTPTGNTIYF.

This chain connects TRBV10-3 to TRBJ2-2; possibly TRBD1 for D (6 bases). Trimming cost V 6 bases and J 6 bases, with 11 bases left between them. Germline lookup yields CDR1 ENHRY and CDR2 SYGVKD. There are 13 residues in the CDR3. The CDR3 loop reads CAISKQGPGELFF. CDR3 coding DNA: TGTGCCATCAGCAAGCAGGGGCCCGGGGAGCTGTTTTTT.

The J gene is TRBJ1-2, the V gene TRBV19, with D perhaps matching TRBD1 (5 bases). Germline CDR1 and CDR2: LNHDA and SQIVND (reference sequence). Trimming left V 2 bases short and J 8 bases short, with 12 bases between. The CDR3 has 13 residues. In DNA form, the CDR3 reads TGTGCCAGTAGTATAAGCAGGGCTGGCGGCTACACCTTC. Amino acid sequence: CASSISRAGGYTF.

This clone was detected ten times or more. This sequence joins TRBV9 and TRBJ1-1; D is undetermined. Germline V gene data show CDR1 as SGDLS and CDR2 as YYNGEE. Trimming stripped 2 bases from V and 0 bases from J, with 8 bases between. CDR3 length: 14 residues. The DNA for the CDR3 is TGTGCCAGCAGCGTCACGGGCATGAACACTGAAGCTTTCTTT. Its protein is CASSVTGMNTEAFF. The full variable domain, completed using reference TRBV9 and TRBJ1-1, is DSGVTQTPKHLITATGQRVTLRCSPRSGDLSVYWYQQSLDQGLQFLIQYYNGEERAKGNILERFSAQQFPDLHSELNLSSLELGDSALYFCASSVTGMNTEAFFGQGTRLTVV.

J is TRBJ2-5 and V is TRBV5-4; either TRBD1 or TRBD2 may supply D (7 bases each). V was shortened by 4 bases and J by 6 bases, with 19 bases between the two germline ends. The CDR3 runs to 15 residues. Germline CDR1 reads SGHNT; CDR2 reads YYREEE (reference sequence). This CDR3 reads CASSPEGGGGQTQYF. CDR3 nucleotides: TGTGCCAGCAGCCCTGAGGGAGGGGGCGGACAGACCCAGTACTTC.

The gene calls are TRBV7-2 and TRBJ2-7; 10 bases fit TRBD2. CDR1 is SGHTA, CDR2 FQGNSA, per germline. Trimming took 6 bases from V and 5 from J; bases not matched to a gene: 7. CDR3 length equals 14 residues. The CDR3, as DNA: TGTGCCAGCAGGGCTAGCGGGAGTAAGGACGAGCAGTACTTC. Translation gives CASRASGSKDEQYF.

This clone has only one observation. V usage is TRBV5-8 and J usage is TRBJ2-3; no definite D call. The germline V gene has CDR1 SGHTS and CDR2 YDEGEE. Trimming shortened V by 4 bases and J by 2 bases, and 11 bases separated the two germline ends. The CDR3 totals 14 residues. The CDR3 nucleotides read TGTGCCAGCAGCGGCCATGACCCCACAGATACGCAGTATTTT. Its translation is CASSGHDPTDTQYF. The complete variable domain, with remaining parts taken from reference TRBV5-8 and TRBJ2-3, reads EAGVTQSPTHLIKTRGQQATLRCSPISGHTSVYWYQQALGLGLQFLLWYDEGEERNRGNFPPRFSGRQFPNYSSELNVNALELEDSALYLCASSGHDPTDTQYFGPGTRLTVL.

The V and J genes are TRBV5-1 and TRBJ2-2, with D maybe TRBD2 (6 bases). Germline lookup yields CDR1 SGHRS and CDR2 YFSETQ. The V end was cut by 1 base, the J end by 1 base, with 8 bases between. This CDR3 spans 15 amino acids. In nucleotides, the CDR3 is TGCGCCAGCAGCTTGAATAGCGGGAACACCGGGGAGCTGTTTTTT. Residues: CASSLNSGNTGELFF.

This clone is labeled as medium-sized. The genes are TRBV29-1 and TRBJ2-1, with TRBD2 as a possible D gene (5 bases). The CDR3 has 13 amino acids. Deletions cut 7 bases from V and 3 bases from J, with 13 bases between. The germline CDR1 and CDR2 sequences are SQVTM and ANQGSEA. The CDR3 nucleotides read TGCAGCGCAGGAGGTTGGGACTACAATGAGCAGTTCTTC. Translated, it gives CSAGGWDYNEQFF.

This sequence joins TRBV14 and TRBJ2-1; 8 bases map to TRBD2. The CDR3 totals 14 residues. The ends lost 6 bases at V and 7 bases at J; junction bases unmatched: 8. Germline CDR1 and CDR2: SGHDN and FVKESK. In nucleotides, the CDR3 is TGTGCCAGCAGATCAGCGGGAGCGGGTAATGAGCAGTTCTTC. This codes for CASRSAGAGNEQFF.

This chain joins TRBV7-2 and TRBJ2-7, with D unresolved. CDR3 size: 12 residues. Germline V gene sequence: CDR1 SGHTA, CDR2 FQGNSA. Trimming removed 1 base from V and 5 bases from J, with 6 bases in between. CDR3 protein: CASSLDRNEQYF. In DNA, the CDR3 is TGTGCCAGCAGCTTAGACCGTAACGAGCAGTACTTC.

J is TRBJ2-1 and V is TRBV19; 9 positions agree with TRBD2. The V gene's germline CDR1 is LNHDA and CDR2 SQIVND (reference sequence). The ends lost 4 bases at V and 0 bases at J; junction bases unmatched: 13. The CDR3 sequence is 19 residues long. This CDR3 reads CASSRLAVLPPSSYNEQFF. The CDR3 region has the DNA TGTGCCAGTAGTAGACTAGCGGTCCTGCCCCCCAGCTCCTACAATGAGCAGTTCTTC. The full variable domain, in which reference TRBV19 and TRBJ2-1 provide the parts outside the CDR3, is DGGITQSPKYLFRKEGQNVTLSCEQNLNHDAMYWYRQDPGQGLRLIYYSQIVNDFQKGDIAEGYSVSREKKESFPLTVTSAQKNPTAFYLCASSRLAVLPPSSYNEQFFGPGTRLTVL.

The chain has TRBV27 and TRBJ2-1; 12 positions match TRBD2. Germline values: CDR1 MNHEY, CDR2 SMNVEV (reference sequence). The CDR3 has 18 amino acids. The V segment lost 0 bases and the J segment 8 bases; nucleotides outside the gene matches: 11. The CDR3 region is CASSLSTSGSGVLDEQFF. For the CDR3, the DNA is TGTGCCAGCAGTTTATCGACTAGCGGGAGCGGAGTATTGGATGAGCAGTTCTTC.

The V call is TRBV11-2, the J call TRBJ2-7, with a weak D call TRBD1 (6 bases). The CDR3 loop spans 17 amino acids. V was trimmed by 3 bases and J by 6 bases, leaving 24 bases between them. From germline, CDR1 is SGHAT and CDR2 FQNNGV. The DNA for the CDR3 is TGTGCCAGCAGCTTCGTTCTCACAGGGATGGGTAGCTTCGAGCAGTACTTC. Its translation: CASSFVLTGMGSFEQYF. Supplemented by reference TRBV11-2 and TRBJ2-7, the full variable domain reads EAGVAQSPRYKIIEKRQSVAFWCNPISGHATLYWYQQILGQGPKLLIQFQNNGVVDDSQLPKDRFSAERLKGVDSTLKIQPAKLEDSAVYLCASSFVLTGMGSFEQYFGPGTRLTVT.